Below, 27 T cell receptor beta chains from the same sample are listed, as sequenced in a study of blood T cell repertoires in COVID-19. Produced via immunoSEQ multiplex PCR; TCRdb's table is partial and in-frame only. The table shows roughly 90,000 clones, with over 75% occurring only once. Sequencing was performed on peripheral blood. Every receptor here comes from a woman at least 80 years old with COVID-19, enrolled during active disease.

The chain couples TRBV27 to TRBJ2-1; TRBD2 matches 11 bases. This CDR3 contains 17 residues. J lost 0 bases, V lost 10 bases, and 11 bases had no gene match. Germline V CDR1 and CDR2: MNHEY, SMNVEV (reference sequence). CDR3 loop: CAIPGLAALASYNEQFF. The CDR3 DNA reads TGTGCCATACCGGGACTAGCGGCCTTGGCCTCCTACAATGAGCAGTTCTTC.

The chain uses TRBV5-1 and TRBJ1-1; D gene ambiguous. V lost 4 bases to trimming and J lost 5 bases, with 12 bases between them. CDR1 and CDR2 from the germline V gene are SGHRS and YFSETQ. This CDR3 is 13 amino acids long. The DNA for the CDR3 is TGCGCCAGCAGCCCCCTAGGCGGGACTGAAGCTTTCTTT. Protein sequence: CASSPLGGTEAFF.

The chain joins TRBV10-3 to TRBJ2-7; 10 positions agree with TRBD1. Germline V gene data show CDR1 as ENHRY and CDR2 as SYGVKD. The CDR3 consists of 14 residues. J lost 6 bases, V lost 7 bases, and 9 bases had no gene match. The CDR3 DNA reads as TGTGCCATCAAAGGGGGGACAGGGGTCCTCGAGCAGTACTTC. Translated, it gives CAIKGGTGVLEQYF.

The chain uses TRBV27 and TRBJ2-5; TRBD2 aligns across 9 bases. V was pared by 3 bases and J by 4 bases, with 6 bases of the junction left unmatched. The CDR3 loop spans 15 amino acids. Per the germline V gene, CDR1 is MNHEY and CDR2 is SMNVEV (reference sequence). CDR3 DNA sequence: TGTGCCAGCAGTTTCTCACTAGCGGGCGGAGAGACCCAGTACTTC. Protein product: CASSFSLAGGETQYF.

V is TRBV10-3 and J is TRBJ1-3; D perhaps matches TRBD1 (6 bases). V lost 3 bases and J 0 bases, leaving 9 bases between the germline ends. The CDR3 is 15 residues long. CDR1 ENHRY and CDR2 SYGVKD come from the germline V gene. CDR3 nucleotide sequence: TGTGCCATCAGTGATACACAGGGCTCTGGAAACACCATATATTTT. This encodes CAISDTQGSGNTIYF.

This chain uses TRBV10-1 with TRBJ2-5; D may be TRBD1 (6 bases). The germline V gene has CDR1 WNHNN and CDR2 SYGVQD (reference sequence). The CDR3 spans 14 residues. With 5 bases removed from V and 0 bases from J, the gap between germline ends came to 10 bases. The CDR3 region has the DNA TGCGCCAGCAGTATCAGGGGCCACCAAGAGACCCAGTACTTC. Amino acids: CASSIRGHQETQYF.

This clone came up a few times. The V call is TRBV3-1 (or the pseudogene TRBV3-2), the J call TRBJ1-6; D uncertain. Germline-derived CDR1 and CDR2 are LGHDT and YNNKEL (reference sequence). The CDR3 contains 14 residues. Deletions cut 1 base from V and 9 bases from J, with 10 bases between. DNA for the CDR3: TGTGCCAGCAGCCAAGCGAGAGTTACTTCACCCCTCCACTTT. Protein product: CASSQARVTSPLHF.

The rearrangement joins TRBV5-6 to TRBJ2-5, with D possibly being TRBD2 (6 bases). Per the germline V gene, CDR1 is SGHDT and CDR2 is YYEEEE. Deletions cut 1 base from V and 5 bases from J, with 9 bases between. The CDR3 has 13 residues. The chain's CDR3 is CASSLWGRETQYF. The DNA of the CDR3 is TGTGCCAGCAGCTTGTGGGGGAGGGAGACCCAGTACTTC.

The chain has TRBV7-9 and TRBJ2-7; D gene uncertain. The ends were cut back, 3 bases at V and 0 bases at J, with 6 bases in the middle. This CDR3 region has 13 residues. CDR1 and CDR2 from the germline V gene are SEHNR and FQNEAQ (reference sequence). The CDR3 here is CASSFHGSYEQYF. CDR3 in DNA: TGTGCCAGCAGCTTTCACGGCTCCTACGAGCAGTACTTC.

The chain couples TRBV7-2 to TRBJ2-7; D is perhaps TRBD1 (6 bases). From germline, CDR1 is SGHTA and CDR2 FQGNSA. This CDR3 region has 15 residues. V was pared by 0 bases and J by 2 bases, with 11 bases between. The CDR3 here is CASSLAAGATYEQYF. CDR3 coding DNA: TGTGCCAGCAGCTTAGCGGCAGGGGCGACCTACGAGCAGTACTTC.

The chain is built from TRBV5-8 and TRBJ2-2; TRBD1 is a possible D gene (6 bases). V dropped 1 base and J dropped 1 base, with 8 bases sitting between them. The CDR3 is 15 residues long. Looked up from germline, CDR1 is SGHTS and CDR2 is YDEGEE. The CDR3: CASSLMTGNTGELFF. DNA of the CDR3: TGTGCCAGCAGCTTGATGACAGGGAACACCGGGGAGCTGTTTTTT.

The CDR3 coding sequence is TGCAGCGTCGCACGGGGGTCCGATGTTTCCGGAAACACCATATATTTT. Its translation: CSVARGSDVSGNTIYF. This chain uses TRBV29-1 with TRBJ1-3; D might be TRBD1 (5 bases). This CDR3 has 16 amino acids. The germline gives CDR1 SQVTM, CDR2 ANQGSEA. V was cut by 6 bases and J by 4 bases, with 22 bases left in between.

This clone was seen just once. The V and J genes are TRBV7-2 and TRBJ2-2, with 11 nucleotides matching TRBD1. The CDR3 has 16 amino acids. Germline V CDR1 and CDR2: SGHTA, FQGNSA. J gave up 4 bases and V 5 bases, and 6 bases lay outside the gene matches. The chain's CDR3 is CASSQDRGRVTGELFF. DNA of the CDR3: TGTGCCAGCAGCCAGGACAGGGGGCGCGTCACCGGGGAGCTGTTTTTT.

J is TRBJ2-2 and V is TRBV11-2; 7 nucleotides line up with TRBD2. Germline CDR1 and CDR2: SGHAT and FQNNGV. CDR3 length: 15 residues. V was pared by 5 bases and J by 3 bases, with 6 bases of the junction left unmatched. In nucleotides, the CDR3 is TGTGCCAGCAGCGGACAAGCGGGGTACACCGGGGAGCTGTTTTTT. Translated: CASSGQAGYTGELFF.

This chain connects TRBV6-4 to TRBJ2-1, with 10 positions matching TRBD2. CDR1 is MRHNA and CDR2 is SNTAGT in the germline V gene. The CDR3 is 13 residues long. J was trimmed by 9 bases and V by 6 bases; bases with no gene match: 5. This CDR3 is CASSWTSGGEQFF. The CDR3, as DNA: TGTGCCAGCAGCTGGACTAGCGGCGGTGAGCAGTTCTTC.

In this sample, this clone turned up once. The CDR3 loop is CAWRGQGVWHNSPLHF. The CDR3 DNA reads TGTGCCTGGAGGGGACAGGGGGTGTGGCATAATTCACCCCTCCACTTT. V gene TRBV30 combines with J gene TRBJ1-6, with 11 bases fitting TRBD1. CDR3 size: 16 residues. The junction had 6 bases not matched to a gene; V was cut back by 3 bases and J by 5 bases. Germline CDR1 GTSNPN, CDR2 SVGIG (reference sequence).

The chain carries TRBV14 and TRBJ2-5, with 7 bases aligning to TRBD1. The length of the CDR3 is 16 residues. Germline V gives CDR1 SGHDN, CDR2 FVKESK. J gave up 5 bases and V 1 base, and 10 bases lay outside the gene matches. The CDR3 sequence is CASSQGLRGRRETQYF. The CDR3 bases are TGTGCCAGCAGCCAAGGTCTTAGGGGGCGGAGGGAGACCCAGTACTTC.

This clone occurred a few times. The chain carries TRBV18 and TRBJ2-7; TRBD1 aligns across 7 bases. The CDR3 covers 16 residues. CDR1 is KGHSH and CDR2 is LQKENI in the germline V gene. The J segment lost 0 bases and the V segment lost 3 bases, leaving 8 bases of the junction unmatched. CDR3: CASSPTGTGASYEQYF. CDR3 DNA sequence: TGTGCCAGCTCACCTACCGGAACAGGGGCCTCCTACGAGCAGTACTTC.

This clone was observed a single time. The chain is built from TRBV27 and TRBJ2-7, with D possibly TRBD1 on 7 matching bases. The V and J ends lost 3 bases and 2 bases respectively, with 14 bases between them. Germline V lookup: CDR1 MNHEY, CDR2 SMNVEV (reference sequence). The CDR3 extends over 15 amino acids. The CDR3: CASSFQGDFTYEQYF. CDR3 nucleotide sequence: TGTGCCAGCAGTTTTCAGGGGGACTTTACCTACGAGCAGTACTTC.

The chain's CDR3 is CATSRDRSGPTDTQYF. The CDR3 nucleotides read TGTGCCACCAGCAGAGATCGGAGCGGCCCCACAGATACGCAGTATTTT. V is TRBV15 and J is TRBJ2-3; a weak D match, TRBD2 (5 bases). The CDR3 runs to 16 residues. CDR1 and CDR2 (germline): LNHNV, YYDKDF (reference sequence). Trimming took off 0 bases at V and 2 bases at J, with 12 bases between the two ends.

The chain joins TRBV4-1 to TRBJ2-7, with a tentative D call TRBD2 (5 bases). Germline V gene sequence: CDR1 MGHRA, CDR2 YSYEKL. The V and J ends lost 0 bases and 3 bases respectively, with 18 bases between them. CDR3 length: 17 residues. CDR3 sequence reads: CASSQESPGVPLYEQYF. The CDR3 nucleotides are TGCGCCAGCAGCCAAGAATCCCCCGGGGTCCCCCTCTACGAGCAGTACTTC.

This chain links TRBV5-1 with TRBJ2-2, with D perhaps matching TRBD1 (6 bases). The germline gives CDR1 SGHRS, CDR2 YFSETQ. Deletions cut 4 bases from V and 6 bases from J, with 16 bases between. CDR3 length: 15 residues. The CDR3 DNA sequence: TGCGCCAGCAGCCCCGGACAGTTAAGGGCCGGGGAGCTGTTTTTT. This gives the protein CASSPGQLRAGELFF.

The CDR3 DNA sequence: TGTGCCAGCAGAGGGACAGGGGTTGGGGGCTACACCTTC. Translation gives CASRGTGVGGYTF. J is TRBJ1-2 and V is TRBV7-8, with 10 bases identical to TRBD1. The CDR3 sequence is 13 residues long. Germline V gives CDR1 SGHVS, CDR2 FQNEAQ. V lost 6 bases, J lost 8 bases, and 6 bases stayed unmatched.

This rearrangement joins TRBV29-1 to TRBJ2-7; 10 nucleotides agree with TRBD1. V lost 7 bases to trimming and J lost 2 bases; unmatched junction nucleotides: 2. Germline V lookup: CDR1 SQVTM, CDR2 ANQGSEA. This CDR3 region has 12 residues. The CDR3 protein is CSAGQGAYEQYF. CDR3 DNA sequence: TGCAGCGCAGGACAGGGGGCCTACGAGCAGTACTTC.

The V gene is TRBV6-1, the J gene TRBJ2-1, with a tentative D call TRBD1 (5 bases). The V end lost 0 bases, the J end lost 2 bases, and 11 bases lay between the germline ends. This CDR3 has 16 residues. CDR1 is MNHNS and CDR2 is SASEGT in the germline V gene. CDR3 nucleotide sequence: TGTGCCAGCAGTGAAGCCCTCCAGGGTGCCTACAATGAGCAGTTCTTC. It yields the protein CASSEALQGAYNEQFF.

A note on this clone: The junction and the germline gene differ at one end; a read error may be behind it. The rearrangement uses TRBV7-7 and TRBJ1-1; 8 nucleotides line up with TRBD1. The CDR3 length is 13 residues. Germline-derived CDR1 and CDR2 are SSHAT and FNYEAQ (reference sequence). The CDR3 DNA sequence: TGTGCTAGCAGCTTGATGACAGGGGCTGAAGCTTTCTTT. This encodes CASSLMTGAEAFF.

This clone was counted a few times. V is TRBV19 and J is TRBJ1-6; 10 positions match TRBD1. Germline CDR1 LNHDA, CDR2 SQIVND (reference sequence). V was pared by 6 bases and J by 4 bases, with 9 bases of the junction left unmatched. The CDR3 loop spans 17 amino acids. CDR3 bases: TGTGCCAGTAGAACCCGGGACAGGGGTCAATATAATTCACCCCTCCACTTT. Protein sequence: CASRTRDRGQYNSPLHF.